The 30 T cell receptor beta chains in this list originate from one sample, sequenced in a study of beta chain features in type 1 diabetes. The study, taken as a whole, reports: Among patients with Type 1 diabetes, TCRB CDR3s were moderately but significantly shorter in every one of the four CD4+ subsets.

Their antigens remain unidentified. What was sequenced were expressed TCRB transcripts, since all of the isolated RNA had been reverse transcribed. Assay used: immunoSEQ multiplex PCR; TCRdb lists only in-frame clones, some missing. The sample includes roughly 330,000 clones, approximately 12% of them seen just once. Sequences were obtained from naive CD4+ T cells from blood. The receptors stem from a woman under 30 with type 1 diabetes.

In its sample, this clone was seen a few times. This rearrangement joins TRBV5-4 to TRBJ2-7; maybe TRBD2 (5 bases). Germline CDR1 reads SGHNT; CDR2 reads YYREEE (reference sequence). The CDR3 sequence is 15 residues long. The V gene lost 4 bases and the J gene lost 0 bases, with 14 bases spanning the gap. This chain's CDR3 is CASSKRASFSYEQYF. CDR3 coding DNA: TGTGCCAGCAGCAAGAGGGCTTCCTTCTCCTACGAGCAGTACTTC.

In this sample, this clone turned up a few times. V usage is TRBV4-3 and J usage is TRBJ2-5; tentative D call: TRBD2 (5 bases). This CDR3 has 13 residues. Trimming removed 5 bases at V and 3 bases at J, with 10 bases between. Germline V gene lookup returns CDR1 LGHNA and CDR2 YSLEER. Written as DNA, the CDR3 is TGCGCCAGCAGCTCGGGAACAAAAGAGACCCAGTACTTC. Encoded protein: CASSSGTKETQYF.

This clone was observed a few times. The gene calls are TRBV30 and TRBJ2-2; no firm D call. Germline assignment: CDR1 GTSNPN and CDR2 SVGIG (reference sequence). The CDR3 sequence is 12 residues long. V gave up 6 bases and J gave up 6 bases, with 11 bases separating them. CDR3 loop: CACFSSPGELFF. The CDR3 DNA reads as TGTGCCTGTTTCTCTAGTCCCGGGGAGCTGTTTTTT. Together with reference TRBV30 and TRBJ2-2, the CDR3 gives the full variable domain: SQTIHQWPATLVQPVGSPLSLECTVEGTSNPNLYWYRQAAGRGLQLLFYSVGIGQISSEVPQNLSASRPQDRQFILSSKKLLLSDSGFYLCACFSSPGELFFGEGSRLTVL.

This clone has a handful of counts. This sample also contains other DNA sequences that code for the same CDR3. The chain carries TRBV18 and TRBJ2-7; the D gene is possibly TRBD1 (5 bases). Trimming took off 2 bases at V and 0 bases at J, with 5 bases between the two ends. This CDR3 has 13 residues. Germline V gene lookup returns CDR1 KGHSH and CDR2 LQKENI. For the CDR3, the DNA is TGTGCCAGCTCACCAACAGGCTCCTACGAGCAGTACGTC. This gives the protein CASSPTGSYEQYV.

The CDR3 loop is CASSPLGSASGYTF. In DNA, the CDR3 is TGTGCCAGCAGTCCACTTGGGTCAGCTAGTGGCTACACCTTC. The chain is built from TRBV27 and TRBJ1-2; D is ambiguous. CDR1 is MNHEY and CDR2 is SMNVEV in the germline V gene (reference sequence). This CDR3 is 14 amino acids long. Trimming pared 5 bases from V and 7 bases from J, leaving 17 bases between.

This clone was recorded a few times. The V gene is TRBV11-2, the J gene TRBJ2-5, with D maybe TRBD2 (5 bases). Trimming shortened V by 1 base and J by 5 bases, and 14 bases separated the two germline ends. Germline V lookup: CDR1 SGHAT, CDR2 FQNNGV. The CDR3 consists of 15 residues. CDR3 nucleotides: TGTGCCAGCAGCTTAGTTCGAGGAGGCTCCGAGACCCAGTACTTC. This translates into CASSLVRGGSETQYF.

This clone was seen more than once but under ten times. V usage is TRBV10-3 and J usage is TRBJ1-5, with 7 bases identical to TRBD1. Germline-derived CDR1 and CDR2 are ENHRY and SYGVKD. The J segment lost 6 bases and the V segment lost 3 bases, leaving 8 bases of the junction unmatched. This CDR3 is built from 15 residues. CDR3 sequence reads: CAISEHDRDVQPQHF. Here the CDR3 DNA reads TGTGCCATCAGTGAACACGACAGGGACGTTCAGCCCCAGCATTTT.

The chain combines TRBV27 with TRBJ2-1, with 7 nucleotides matching TRBD2. The trim removed 3 bases at V and 7 bases at J, leaving 9 bases unmatched. Germline values: CDR1 MNHEY, CDR2 SMNVEV (reference sequence). CDR3 length: 15 residues. CDR3 sequence reads: CASSFPSSGPNEQFF. CDR3 nucleotides: TGTGCCAGCAGTTTTCCCTCTAGCGGCCCTAATGAGCAGTTCTTC.

This clone was counted only a few times. This chain links TRBV7-6 with TRBJ2-1; 12 bases match TRBD2. V dropped 5 bases and J dropped 8; count of bases not matched to a gene: 7. Germline-derived CDR1 and CDR2 are SGHVS and FNYEAQ. CDR3 length: 15 residues. For the CDR3, the DNA is TGTGCCAGCAGCAACGGACTAGCGGGACTCGATGAGCAGTTCTTC. The encoded protein is CASSNGLAGLDEQFF.

In its sample, this clone was seen a few times. This chain links TRBV29-1 with TRBJ2-1, with unresolved D. V was pared by 8 bases and J by 0 bases, with 20 bases between. This CDR3 contains 16 residues. Germline CDR1 is SQVTM and CDR2 is ANQGSEA. CDR3 DNA: TGCAGCCTCCGAGGCGGCCCCACCTACTCCTACAATGAGCAGTTCTTC. Residues: CSLRGGPTYSYNEQFF.

This rearrangement joins TRBV27 to TRBJ1-1, with 7 nucleotides matching TRBD1. The CDR3 runs to 15 residues. Germline V gene lookup returns CDR1 MNHEY and CDR2 SMNVEV (reference sequence). The V segment lost 0 bases and the J segment 1 base; nucleotides outside the gene matches: 2. For the CDR3, the DNA is TGTGCCAGCAGTTTATCGGGGGACAGGAACACTGAAGCTTTCTTT. Residues: CASSLSGDRNTEAFF.

This clone was observed a handful of times. The V call is TRBV13, the J call TRBJ2-1; 11 bases are a match to TRBD2. Losses at the gene ends were 5 bases for V and 4 bases for J; bases not matched to a gene: 13. Looked up from germline, CDR1 is PRHDT and CDR2 is FYEKMQ (reference sequence). The CDR3 spans 18 residues. As DNA, the CDR3 is TGTGCCAGCAGCCACTCTATAGCGGGAGGGCCCCAGTACAATGAGCAGTTCTTC. Encoded protein: CASSHSIAGGPQYNEQFF.

CDR3 loop: CASSLRQVQETQYF. The CDR3 DNA is TGCGCCAGCAGCTTGAGGCAGGTTCAAGAGACCCAGTACTTC. The chain recombines TRBV5-1 with TRBJ2-5; the D is unclear. The CDR3 spans 14 residues. V was shortened by 1 base and J by 2 bases, with 9 bases between the two germline ends. Per germline, CDR1 SGHRS and CDR2 YFSETQ.

The chain employs TRBV5-4 and TRBJ2-2, with 8 nucleotides matching TRBD1. The ends lost 5 bases at V and 7 bases at J; junction bases unmatched: 10. There are 15 residues in the CDR3. Germline CDR1 SGHNT, CDR2 YYREEE (reference sequence). This chain's CDR3 is CASSLPGQAGGELFF. For the CDR3, the DNA is TGTGCCAGCAGTCTTCCGGGACAGGCGGGCGGGGAGCTGTTTTTT.

This clone was recorded a few times. The rearrangement uses TRBV11-2 and TRBJ2-6, with 8 bases that match TRBD2. The germline V gene has CDR1 SGHAT and CDR2 FQNNGV. The J segment lost 0 bases and the V segment lost 6 bases, leaving 7 bases of the junction unmatched. This CDR3 has 17 residues. The CDR3 is CASRTPGGGSGANVLTF. CDR3 nucleotide sequence: TGTGCCAGCAGAACCCCGGGGGGGGGCTCTGGGGCCAACGTCCTGACTTTC.

V and J are TRBV18 and TRBJ1-2; no clear D. Germline CDR1 and CDR2: KGHSH and LQKENI. This CDR3 spans 13 amino acids. V was cut by 1 base and J by 6 bases, with 9 bases left in between. CDR3 bases: TGTGCCAGCTCACCACAGGGAGACGATGGCTACACCTTC. Amino acid sequence: CASSPQGDDGYTF.

This clone has just a few counts. The chain combines TRBV25-1 with TRBJ1-1; the D gene is possibly TRBD1 (6 bases). Germline values: CDR1 MGHDK, CDR2 SYGVNS. This CDR3 has 13 amino acids. The V end lost 4 bases, the J end lost 1 base, and 7 bases lay between the germline ends. The CDR3 spells CASSARGNTEAFF. The CDR3 coding sequence is TGTGCCAGCAGTGCCAGGGGGAACACTGAAGCTTTCTTT.

This clone has only a few counts. The V call is TRBV29-1, the J call TRBJ2-7, with D possibly being TRBD1 (6 bases). CDR3 size: 14 residues. The V gene lost 7 bases and the J gene lost 2 bases, with 18 bases spanning the gap. From germline, CDR1 is SQVTM and CDR2 ANQGSEA. The CDR3 loop reads CSAHDQGSPYEQYF. The CDR3 DNA follows: TGCAGCGCACACGATCAGGGGAGCCCCTACGAGCAGTACTTC.

This clone was observed a handful of times. This chain joins TRBV4-1 and TRBJ2-3; 11 positions agree with TRBD2. The V gene end was trimmed by 4 bases and the J gene end by 5 bases; junction bases not matched to a gene: 11. The CDR3 consists of 17 residues. CDR1 MGHRA and CDR2 YSYEKL come from the germline V gene. The CDR3 reads CASSRGLTSGSGDTQYF. As DNA, the CDR3 is TGCGCCAGCAGCCGAGGGCTAACTAGCGGGAGTGGAGATACGCAGTATTTT.

The chain links TRBV21-1 to TRBJ2-7; TRBD2, the table's D call, lacks a check against the DNA. TRBV21-1 is termed a pseudogene. This CDR3 is 18 amino acids long. The CDR3 loop is CASSASGSGRAMAIEQYF. In nucleotides, the CDR3 is TGTGCCAGCAGCGCAAGCGGTAGCGGGAGGGCCATGGCTATCGAGCAGTACTTC.

This clone has more than one count but fewer than ten. The CDR3 bases are TGTGCCAGCAGCCCCCAGAAGAACACTGAAGCTTTCTTT. Protein: CASSPQKNTEAFF. This rearrangement joins TRBV7-2 to TRBJ1-1, with unresolved D. This CDR3 comprises 13 residues. Germline V CDR1 and CDR2: SGHTA, FQGNSA. V was shortened by 5 bases and J by 1 base, with 8 bases between the two germline ends.

The rearrangement links TRBV15 to TRBJ2-7; unclear D gene. CDR1 and CDR2 from the germline V gene are LNHNV and YYDKDF (reference sequence). The V end lost 1 base, the J end lost 3 bases, and 16 bases lay between the germline ends. This CDR3 is built from 16 residues. The CDR3: CATSRGPSAARYEQYF. As DNA, the CDR3 is TGTGCCACCAGCAGAGGTCCCTCGGCGGCCCGCTACGAGCAGTACTTC.

This clone turned up a few times. The rearrangement uses TRBV7-2 and TRBJ2-4; maybe TRBD2 (5 bases). Per the germline V gene, CDR1 is SGHTA and CDR2 is FQGNSA. V dropped 3 bases and J dropped 2 bases, with 17 bases sitting between them. This CDR3 comprises 17 residues. The CDR3 protein is CASSFGRERGTKNIQYF. The DNA for the CDR3 is TGTGCCAGCAGCTTCGGAAGGGAACGGGGAACCAAAAACATTCAGTACTTC. Variable domain in full (rest from reference TRBV7-2 and TRBJ2-4): GAGVSQSPSNKVTEKGKDVELRCDPISGHTALYWYRQSLGQGLEFLIYFQGNSAPDKSGLPSDRFSAERTGGSVSTLTIQRTQQEDSAVYLCASSFGRERGTKNIQYFGAGTRLSVL.

This clone came up a few times. The rearrangement joins TRBV11-3 to TRBJ2-7; 12 nucleotides line up with TRBD2. The CDR3 has 14 residues. Looked up from germline, CDR1 is SGHNT and CDR2 is YENEEA. J was trimmed by 4 bases and V by 5 bases; bases with no gene match: 3. The CDR3 region is CASSLLAGGYEQYV. In nucleotides, the CDR3 is TGTGCCAGCAGCCTACTAGCGGGGGGATACGAGCAGTACGTC.

The chain carries TRBV18 and TRBJ2-2; TRBD2 might be the D (6 bases). This CDR3 comprises 17 residues. The ends were cut back, 0 bases at V and 0 bases at J, with 11 bases in the middle. Germline CDR1 is KGHSH and CDR2 is LQKENI. As DNA, the CDR3 is TGTGCCAGCTCACCACCGGCGGGATCCGCGAACACCGGGGAGCTGTTTTTT. Amino acid sequence: CASSPPAGSANTGELFF.

The V gene is TRBV28, the J gene TRBJ1-1; D not certain. CDR3 length: 15 residues. Germline CDR1 MDHEN, CDR2 SYDVKM. V was shortened by 8 bases and J by 1 base, with 17 bases between the two germline ends. The CDR3 is CASLPGTSGNTEAFF. The CDR3 DNA reads as TGTGCCAGCCTCCCCGGTACTTCGGGGAACACTGAAGCTTTCTTT.

This clone was recorded a few times. This sequence joins TRBV29-1 and TRBJ1-5; TRBD1 matches 8 bases. There are 14 residues in the CDR3. The germline CDR1 and CDR2 sequences are SQVTM and ANQGSEA. The trim removed 5 bases at V and 3 bases at J, leaving 6 bases unmatched. As DNA, the CDR3 is TGCAGCGTTCGGACAGGGAATAACAATCAGCCCCAGCATTTT. This encodes CSVRTGNNNQPQHF.

This clone was picked up a small number of times. V gene TRBV28 combines with J gene TRBJ1-5; 8 bases fit TRBD1. With 4 bases clipped from V and 3 bases from J, the junction kept 5 bases outside the gene matches. Germline V CDR1 and CDR2: MDHEN, SYDVKM. The CDR3 spans 15 residues. The chain's CDR3 is CASSSGQGYNQPQHF. Here the CDR3 DNA reads TGTGCCAGCAGTTCCGGACAGGGCTACAATCAGCCCCAGCATTTT.

This clone was counted between two and nine times. The chain uses TRBV29-1 and TRBJ1-2; 9 bases are shared with TRBD1. Looked up from germline, CDR1 is SQVTM and CDR2 is ANQGSEA. Trimming cost V 7 bases and J 2 bases; bases outside gene matches: 8. The CDR3 sequence is 14 residues long. The chain's CDR3 is CSAGTGQGNYGYTF. CDR3 nucleotide sequence: TGCAGCGCCGGAACGGGACAGGGAAACTATGGCTACACCTTC.

This clone was picked up a small number of times. The chain employs TRBV30 and TRBJ2-3; TRBD1 matches 9 bases. J lost 0 bases, V lost 5 bases, and 6 bases had no gene match. The CDR3 runs 15 residues. Germline V gives CDR1 GTSNPN, CDR2 SVGIG (reference sequence). CDR3 amino acids: CAWGGQGRSTDTQYF. CDR3 in DNA: TGTGCCTGGGGGGGACAGGGACGGAGCACAGATACGCAGTATTTT. Drawing the rest from reference TRBV30 and TRBJ2-3, the complete variable domain is SQTIHQWPATLVQPVGSPLSLECTVEGTSNPNLYWYRQAAGRGLQLLFYSVGIGQISSEVPQNLSASRPQDRQFILSSKKLLLSDSGFYLCAWGGQGRSTDTQYFGPGTRLTVL.